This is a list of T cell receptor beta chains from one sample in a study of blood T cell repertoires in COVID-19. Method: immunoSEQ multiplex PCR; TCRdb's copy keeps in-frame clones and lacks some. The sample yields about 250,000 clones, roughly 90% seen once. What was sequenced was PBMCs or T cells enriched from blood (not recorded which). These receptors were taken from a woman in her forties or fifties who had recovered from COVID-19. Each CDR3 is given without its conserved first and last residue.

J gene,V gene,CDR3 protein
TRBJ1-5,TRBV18,ASSPLGSQPQH
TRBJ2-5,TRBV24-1,ATSDSREETQY
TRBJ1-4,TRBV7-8,ASSQSGTAIEKLF
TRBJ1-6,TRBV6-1,ASSEDPGWPLH
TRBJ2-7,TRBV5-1,ASSLDAGGPYEQY
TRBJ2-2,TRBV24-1,ATSDGPTGELF
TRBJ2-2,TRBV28,ASSFGGALGELF
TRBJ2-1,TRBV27,ASSLVPSGSSYNEQF
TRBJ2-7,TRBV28,ASSSRTARSFYEQY
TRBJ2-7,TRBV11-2,ASSLGGGVSEQY
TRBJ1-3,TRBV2,ASRVTSNGNTIY
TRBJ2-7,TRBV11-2,ASSLASGTSGRAREQY
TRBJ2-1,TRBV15,ATSRDQGAYNEQF
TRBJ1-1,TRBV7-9,ASSFTPVAF
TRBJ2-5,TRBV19,ASSLRLAGTTQY
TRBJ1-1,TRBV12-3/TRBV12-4,ASSQRGRSEAF
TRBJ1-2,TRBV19,ASSAPGTGYYGYT
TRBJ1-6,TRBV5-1,ASSPTGAGNSPLH
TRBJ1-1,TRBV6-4,ASSDCLEQMNTEAF
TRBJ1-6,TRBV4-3,ASSQDGPGQFASSPLH
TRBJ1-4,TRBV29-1,SVAGTGYSANEKLF
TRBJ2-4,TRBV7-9,ASSLGGGLILQY
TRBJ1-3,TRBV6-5,ASSYSTGEGNTIY
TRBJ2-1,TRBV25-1,ASRGTSESAEQF
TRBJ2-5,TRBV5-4,ASSFFAGGETQY
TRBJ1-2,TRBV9,ASSPLNTGANYGYT
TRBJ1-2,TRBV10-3,AISGQSLNGYT
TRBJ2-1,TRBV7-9,ASSLAPGLAGHNEQF
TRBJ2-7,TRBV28,ASSSGMRSYEQY
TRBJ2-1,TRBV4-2,ASSQDRASSSSYNEQF
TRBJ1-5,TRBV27,ASGDRNQPQH
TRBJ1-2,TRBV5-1,ASSLVTGGRDYGYT
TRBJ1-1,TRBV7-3,ASSLGFVQPNTEAF
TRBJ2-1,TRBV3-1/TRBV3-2,ASSQGGLAGGPERGNEQF
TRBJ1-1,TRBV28,ASSFPAGLNTEAF
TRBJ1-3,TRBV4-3,ASSQDPGESSGNTIY
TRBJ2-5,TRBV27,ASSPQGITETQY
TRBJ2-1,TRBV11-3,ASSLTSGRAYNEQF
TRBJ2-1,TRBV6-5,ASSYDGSNHEQF
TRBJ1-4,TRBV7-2,ASSLRLQGANEKLF
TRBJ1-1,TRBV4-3,ASSLKVSGGYTEAF
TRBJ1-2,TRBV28,ASRLTGEFGYT
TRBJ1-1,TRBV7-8,ASSYGQGERNTEAF